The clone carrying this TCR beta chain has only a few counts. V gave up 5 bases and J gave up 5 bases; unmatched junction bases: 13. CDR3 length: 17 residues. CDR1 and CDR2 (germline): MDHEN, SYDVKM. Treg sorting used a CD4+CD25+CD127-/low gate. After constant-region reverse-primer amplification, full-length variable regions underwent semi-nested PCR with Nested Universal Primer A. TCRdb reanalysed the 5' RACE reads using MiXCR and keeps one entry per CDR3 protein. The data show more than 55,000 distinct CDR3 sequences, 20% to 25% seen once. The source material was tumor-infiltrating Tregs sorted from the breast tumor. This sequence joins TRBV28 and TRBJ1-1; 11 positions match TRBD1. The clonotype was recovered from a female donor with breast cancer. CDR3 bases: TGTGCCAGCAGTCTACAAACCCGGGACAGGGGGAAAACTGAAGCTTTCTTT. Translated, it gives CASSLQTRDRGKTEAFF.